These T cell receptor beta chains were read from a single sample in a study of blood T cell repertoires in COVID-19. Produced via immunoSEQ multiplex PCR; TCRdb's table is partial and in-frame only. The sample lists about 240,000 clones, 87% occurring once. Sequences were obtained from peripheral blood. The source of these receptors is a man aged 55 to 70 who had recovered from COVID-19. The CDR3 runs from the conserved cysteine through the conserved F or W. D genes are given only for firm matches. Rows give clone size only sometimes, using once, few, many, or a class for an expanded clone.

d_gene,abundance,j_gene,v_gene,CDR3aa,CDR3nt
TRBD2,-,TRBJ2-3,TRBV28,CASTIGGAGGDTQYF,TGTGCCAGCACTATCGGGGGGGCCGGTGGAGATACGCAGTATTTT
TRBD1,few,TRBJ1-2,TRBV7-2,CASSLPLRTGLLRNYGYTF,TGTGCCAGCAGCTTACCACTAAGGACAGGGCTGTTAAGAAACTATGGCTACACCTTC
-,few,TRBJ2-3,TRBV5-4,CASSRRTEKDTQYF,TGTGCCAGCAGCCGAAGGACAGAGAAAGATACGCAGTATTTT
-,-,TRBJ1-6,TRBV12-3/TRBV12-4,CASRSERSPLHF,TGTGCCAGCAGGTCAGAGCGGTCACCCCTCCACTTT
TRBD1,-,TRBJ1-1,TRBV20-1,CSALQGSRAFF,TGCAGTGCTCTACAGGGGTCCCGGGCTTTCTTT
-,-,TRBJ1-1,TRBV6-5,CASRRGGTNTEAFF,TGTGCCAGCAGAAGGGGGGGGACGAACACTGAAGCTTTCTTT
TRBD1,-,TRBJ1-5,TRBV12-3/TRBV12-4,CASRQGDQPQHF,TGTGCCAGCAGGCAGGGGGATCAGCCCCAGCATTTT
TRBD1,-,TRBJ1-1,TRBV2,CASSEAGGQAFF,TGTGCCAGCAGTGAGGCAGGGGGCCAAGCTTTCTTT
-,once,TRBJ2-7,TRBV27,CASSLWVGDSPGEQYF,TGTGCCAGCAGTTTATGGGTGGGCGACTCGCCGGGGGAGCAGTACTTC
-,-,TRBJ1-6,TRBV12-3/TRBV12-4,CASSQGHNSPLHF,TGTGCCAGCAGCCAGGGCCATAATTCACCCCTCCACTTT
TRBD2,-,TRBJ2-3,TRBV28,CASRLGLAALTDTQYF,TGTGCCAGCAGACTGGGACTAGCGGCTCTGACAGATACGCAGTATTTT
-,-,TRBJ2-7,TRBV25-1,CASRRKSGQYF,TGTGCCAGCAGGCGGAAAAGCGGGCAGTACTTC
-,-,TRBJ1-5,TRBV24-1,CATSDYRDNQPQHF,TGTGCCACCAGTGATTACCGGGACAATCAGCCCCAGCATTTT
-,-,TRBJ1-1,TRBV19,CASNLQGMSEAFF,TGTGCCAGTAATCTCCAGGGGATGTCTGAAGCTTTCTTT
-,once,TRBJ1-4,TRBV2,CASSLQGGSNEKLFF,TGTGCCAGCAGTCTACAGGGAGGGTCTAATGAAAAACTGTTTTTT
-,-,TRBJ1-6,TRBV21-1,CASISTRLWTGRGSPLHF,TGTGCCAGCATCTCAACCAGGCTTTGGACAGGAAGGGGTTCACCCCTCCACTTT
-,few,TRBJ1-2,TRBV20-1,CSARFPLYTF,TGCAGTGCTAGATTCCCACTCTACACCTTC
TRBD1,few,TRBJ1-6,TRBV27,CASSYWTGFNSPLHF,TGTGCCAGCAGTTACTGGACAGGGTTTAATTCACCCCTCCACTTT
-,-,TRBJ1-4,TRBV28,CASSEARVFANEKLFF,TGTGCCAGCAGTGAAGCCAGGGTTTTTGCTAATGAAAAACTGTTTTTT
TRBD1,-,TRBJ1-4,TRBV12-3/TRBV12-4,CASSFGQDGPFF,TGTGCCAGCAGTTTTGGACAGGACGGTCCGTTTTTT
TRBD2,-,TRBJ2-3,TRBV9,CASSVGLAGGPTDTQYF,TGTGCCAGCAGCGTCGGACTAGCGGGGGGGCCCACAGATACGCAGTATTTT
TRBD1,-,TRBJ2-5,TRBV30,CAWGQGETQYF,TGTGCCTGGGGACAGGGGGAGACCCAGTACTTC
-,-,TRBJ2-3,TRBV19,CASSIVGQGGTDTQYF,TGTGCCAGTAGTATAGTCGGGCAGGGCGGCACAGATACGCAGTATTTT
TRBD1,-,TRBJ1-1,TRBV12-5,CASGVDRGGTTEAFF,TGTGCTAGTGGTGTCGACAGGGGAGGGACCACTGAAGCTTTCTTT
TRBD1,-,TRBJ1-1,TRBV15,CATSRGVGQGNTEAFF,TGTGCCACCAGCAGAGGGGTGGGACAGGGGAACACTGAAGCTTTCTTT
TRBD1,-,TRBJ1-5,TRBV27,CASSLSGVGQDKQPQHF,TGTGCCAGCAGTTTATCGGGCGTGGGACAGGATAAACAGCCCCAGCATTTT
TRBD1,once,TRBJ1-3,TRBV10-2,CASSDRRGQAGNTIYF,TGCGCCAGCAGTGATCGAAGGGGACAGGCTGGAAACACCATATATTTT
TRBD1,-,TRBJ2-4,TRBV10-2,CASSESPGQSKNIQYF,TGCGCCAGCAGTGAGTCCCCGGGACAGTCCAAAAACATTCAGTACTTC
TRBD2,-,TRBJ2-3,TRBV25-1,CASSDFKAGAYTDTQYF,TGTGCCAGCAGTGATTTTAAAGCGGGAGCCTACACAGATACGCAGTATTTT
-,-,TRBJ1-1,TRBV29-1,CSVEDPGLEAFF,TGCAGCGTTGAAGATCCGGGACTTGAAGCTTTCTTT
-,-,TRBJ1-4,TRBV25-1,CASSVRSATNEKLFF,TGTGCCAGCAGTGTTCGGTCGGCAACTAATGAAAAACTGTTTTTT
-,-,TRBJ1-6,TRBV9,CASSPTLGRGGYNSPLHF,TGTGCCAGCAGCCCGACACTGGGGAGGGGCGGCTATAATTCACCCCTCCACTTT
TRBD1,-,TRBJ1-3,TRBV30,CAWSPGQSSGNTIYF,TGTGCCTGGAGTCCGGGACAGAGCTCTGGAAACACCATATATTTT
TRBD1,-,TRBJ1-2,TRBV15,CATSRDRTGQVLLYGYTF,TGTGCCACCAGCAGAGATAGAACAGGACAGGTTTTACTCTATGGCTACACCTTC
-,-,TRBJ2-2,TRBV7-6,CASSSAQGWYTGELFF,TGTGCCAGCAGCTCAGCACAGGGATGGTACACCGGGGAGCTGTTTTTT
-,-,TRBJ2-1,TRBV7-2,CASSLIPGRTYNEQFF,TGTGCCAGCAGCTTAATTCCAGGGCGAACCTACAATGAGCAGTTCTTC
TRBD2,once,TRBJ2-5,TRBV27,CASSFNAGLQETQYF,TGTGCCAGCAGTTTCAACGCGGGACTACAAGAGACCCAGTACTTC
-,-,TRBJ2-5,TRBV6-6,CASDGGETQYF,TGTGCCAGCGACGGAGGTGAGACCCAGTACTTC
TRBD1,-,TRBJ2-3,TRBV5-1,CASSKDRRTDTQYF,TGCGCCAGCAGTAAGGACAGGCGCACAGATACGCAGTATTTT
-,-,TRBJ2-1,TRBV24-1,CATSGTLGSNEQFF,TGTGCCACCAGTGGGACACTTGGTTCCAATGAGCAGTTCTTC
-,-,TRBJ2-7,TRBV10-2,CASRRGEGPYEQYF,TGCGCCAGCAGAAGGGGGGAGGGCCCCTACGAGCAGTACTTC
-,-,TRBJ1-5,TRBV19,CASSIADRSYSNQPQHF,TGTGCCAGTAGTATAGCTGACAGATCATATAGCAATCAGCCCCAGCATTTT
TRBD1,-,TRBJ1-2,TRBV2,CASSGNPQGRANYGYTF,TGTGCCAGCAGTGGAAATCCACAGGGGCGAGCGAACTATGGCTACACCTTC